These 29 T cell receptor beta chains originate from one sample sequenced in a study of OX40 agonist ivuxolimab in advanced cancers. TCRdb's table, derived via immunoSEQ multiplex PCR, lists solely in-frame clones and lacks some. The table lists under 35,000 clones, approximately 90% of them singletons. The input for sequencing was CD4+ or CD8+ T cells sorted from blood, taken in a trial of the OX40 agonist ivuxolimab. These receptors were obtained from an adult with an advanced solid tumor such as melanoma, head and neck, liver or kidney cancer.

The V and J genes are TRBV7-9 and TRBJ2-1; 11 nucleotides align to TRBD2. J gave up 6 bases and V 5 bases, and 9 bases lay outside the gene matches. This CDR3 contains 16 residues. The germline CDR1 and CDR2 sequences are SEHNR and FQNEAQ (reference sequence). The CDR3 sequence: CASSPPTSGNVNEQFF. The CDR3 DNA follows: TGTGCCAGCAGCCCTCCGACTAGCGGGAATGTCAATGAGCAGTTCTTC. Supplemented by reference TRBV7-9 and TRBJ2-1, the full variable domain reads DTGVSQNPRHKITKRGQNVTFRCDPISEHNRLYWYRQTLGQGPEFLTYFQNEAQLEKSRLLSDRFSAERPKGSFSTLEIQRTEQGDSAMYLCASSPPTSGNVNEQFFGPGTRLTVL.

Comment on this clone: A read error may produce the germline difference seen at one junction end. V gene TRBV5-8 combines with J gene TRBJ1-2; D ambiguous. CDR3 size: 15 residues. Germline CDR1 SGHTS, CDR2 YDEGEE. The CDR3 nucleotides are TGCGCCAGCAGCCAAGTTTCAACGAAGGACTATGGCTACACCTTC. As protein: CASSQVSTKDYGYTF.

The rearrangement uses TRBV10-3 and TRBJ1-1; tentative D call: TRBD1 (5 bases). V was clipped by 5 bases and J by 0 bases, with 13 bases between them. Per the germline V gene, CDR1 is ENHRY and CDR2 is SYGVKD. This CDR3 has 15 residues. This chain's CDR3 is CAISYRDGLNTEAFF. In DNA, the CDR3 is TGTGCCATCAGTTACCGGGACGGTCTGAACACTGAAGCTTTCTTT.

The chain is built from TRBV6-5 and TRBJ2-5; D is possibly TRBD2 (5 bases). The CDR3 spans 13 residues. Trimming stripped 5 bases from V and 3 bases from J, with 10 bases between. In germline, CDR1 is MNHEY, CDR2 SVGAGI. Here the CDR3 DNA reads TGTGCCAGCAGTGCTGGGAGAAAAGAGACCCAGTACTTC. It is translated as CASSAGRKETQYF.

The genes are TRBV7-6 and TRBJ2-1; 9 nucleotides align to TRBD2. This CDR3 region has 14 residues. Trimming at V came to 3 bases and at J to 4 bases, leaving 1 base not matched to a gene. Germline V CDR1 and CDR2: SGHVS, FNYEAQ. CDR3 loop: CASSLAGGYNEQFF. DNA of the CDR3: TGTGCCAGCAGCTTGGCGGGAGGGTACAATGAGCAGTTCTTC.

The chain has TRBV27 and TRBJ2-1; TRBD2 is a possible D gene (5 bases). This CDR3 contains 13 residues. Between the trimmed V and J ends, which lost 5 bases and 11 bases, there was a span of 16 bases. CDR1 and CDR2 from the germline V gene are MNHEY and SMNVEV (reference sequence). The CDR3 sequence is CASSQRPPVKQFF. The CDR3 DNA sequence: TGTGCCAGCAGTCAGCGGCCTCCCGTCAAGCAGTTCTTC.

The chain recombines TRBV23-1 with TRBJ2-7; 7 positions match TRBD2. Being an ORF, TRBV23-1 has a function that is uncertain. V gave up 6 bases and J gave up 3 bases; unmatched junction bases: 14. The CDR3 length is 16 residues. For the CDR3, the DNA is TGCGCCAGCAGAGCGGGACTACCGGTAGCGCTCTACGAGCAGTACTTC. Amino acids: CASRAGLPVALYEQYF.

Written as DNA, the CDR3 is TGCGCCAGCAGCTTGGTCGGCAGTCAGCCCCAGCATTTT. As protein: CASSLVGSQPQHF. The V gene is TRBV5-1, the J gene TRBJ1-5; D is unresolved. The CDR3 sequence is 13 residues long. The V end was cut by 0 bases, the J end by 6 bases, with 7 bases between. CDR1 is SGHRS, CDR2 YFSETQ, per germline.

The chain recombines TRBV27 with TRBJ2-3; D is unresolved. V was cut by 3 bases and J by 2 bases, with 18 bases left in between. The CDR3 has 17 amino acids. CDR1 MNHEY and CDR2 SMNVEV come from the germline V gene (reference sequence). The CDR3 is CASSLGGLIQPTDTQYF. The CDR3, as DNA: TGTGCCAGCAGTTTGGGCGGTCTAATCCAACCCACAGATACGCAGTATTTT.

The J gene is TRBJ2-5, the V gene TRBV6-1; D is undetermined. Trimming removed 4 bases at V and 5 bases at J, with 17 bases between. Germline V CDR1 and CDR2: MNHNS, SASEGT. The CDR3 is made up of 15 amino acids. This CDR3 is CASSGFIGLRETQYF. CDR3 DNA sequence: TGTGCCAGCAGTGGGTTTATTGGGCTGCGGGAGACCCAGTACTTC.

The V gene is TRBV7-2, the J gene TRBJ2-7, with TRBD2 identical over 13 bases. This CDR3 contains 15 residues. Germline V CDR1 and CDR2: SGHTA, FQGNSA. Unmatched junction bases numbered 8, after V lost 5 bases and J lost 7 bases. The CDR3 is CASSPGLAGVDEQYF. The CDR3 DNA reads as TGTGCCAGCAGCCCTGGACTAGCGGGAGTGGATGAGCAGTACTTC.

V usage is TRBV28 and J usage is TRBJ2-5, with 7 positions matching TRBD1. The CDR3 has 17 amino acids. The germline gives CDR1 MDHEN, CDR2 SYDVKM. After removal of 3 bases from V and 1 base from J, the junction contained 11 bases not matched to a gene. CDR3 protein: CASSFFRGPGGQETQYF. The CDR3 DNA reads as TGTGCCAGCAGTTTTTTTAGGGGACCAGGGGGCCAAGAGACCCAGTACTTC.

The chain is built from TRBV5-6 and TRBJ2-6; 7 bases map to TRBD1. This CDR3 is built from 16 residues. Germline trimming cut 4 bases from V and 0 bases from J; bases unmatched to any gene: 4. Germline V CDR1 and CDR2: SGHDT, YYEEEE. CDR3 protein: CASSRTGVSGANVLTF. CDR3 sequence (DNA): TGTGCCAGCAGCCGGACAGGAGTCTCTGGGGCCAACGTCCTGACTTTC.

The chain uses TRBV28 and TRBJ2-7; perhaps TRBD1 as D (6 bases). The CDR3 is 14 amino acids. The V gene lost 6 bases and the J gene lost 4 bases, with 16 bases spanning the gap. Germline V gene lookup returns CDR1 MDHEN and CDR2 SYDVKM. The CDR3 nucleotides read TGTGCCAGCAGCTCGGGACATTTTCTTTACGAGCAGTACTTC. This codes for CASSSGHFLYEQYF.

The CDR3 loop is CASTLQGGSPLHF. The CDR3 nucleotides are TGTGCCAGCACCTTGCAGGGAGGATCACCCCTCCACTTT. The chain employs TRBV27 and TRBJ1-6; weak D call: TRBD1 (5 bases). The CDR3 sequence is 13 residues long. Trimming stripped 7 bases from V and 10 bases from J, with 14 bases between. Per germline, CDR1 MNHEY and CDR2 SMNVEV (reference sequence).

The rearrangement links TRBV5-4 to TRBJ2-6, with D maybe TRBD2 (6 bases). The V end was cut by 4 bases, the J end by 2 bases, with 19 bases between. The CDR3 has 18 residues. The V gene's germline CDR1 is SGHNT and CDR2 YYREEE (reference sequence). The CDR3 DNA follows: TGTGCCAGCAGCGGGGGGACTTCTGCCCTCCCTGGGGCCAACGTCCTGACTTTC. Its translation is CASSGGTSALPGANVLTF. Filled out from reference TRBV5-4 and TRBJ2-6, the complete variable domain reads ETGVTQSPTHLIKTRGQQVTLRCSSQSGHNTVSWYQQALGQGPQFIFQYYREEENGRGNFPPRFSGLQFPNYSSELNVNALELDDSALYLCASSGGTSALPGANVLTFGAGSRLTVL.

This clone was observed a handful of times. The V and J genes are TRBV10-1 and TRBJ2-7; no firm D call. Germline V gene lookup returns CDR1 WNHNN and CDR2 SYGVQD (reference sequence). The CDR3 consists of 12 residues. Trimming left V 6 bases short and J 2 bases short, with 8 bases between. The CDR3 DNA reads TGCGCCAGCAGCCCGGGTCCCTACGAGCAGTACTTC. Amino acid sequence: CASSPGPYEQYF.

This rearrangement joins TRBV10-1 to TRBJ2-2; 8 bases line up with TRBD2. The germline CDR1 and CDR2 sequences are WNHNN and SYGVQD (reference sequence). With 5 bases clipped from V and 4 bases from J, the junction kept 9 bases outside the gene matches. The CDR3 has 16 amino acids. This CDR3 reads CASSPVAGGFTGELFF. CDR3 nucleotides: TGCGCCAGCAGTCCCGTCGCGGGAGGATTCACCGGGGAGCTGTTTTTT.

V usage is TRBV4-2 and J usage is TRBJ2-7; D unresolved. Germline V gene sequence: CDR1 LGHNA, CDR2 YNFKEQ. The V gene lost 4 bases and the J gene lost 7 bases, with 14 bases spanning the gap. CDR3 length: 13 residues. CDR3 loop: CASSLDLFGEQYF. In DNA form, the CDR3 reads TGTGCCAGCAGCCTCGACTTGTTCGGAGAGCAGTACTTC.

The chain couples TRBV30 to TRBJ1-1, with 7 bases aligning to TRBD1. Germline assignment: CDR1 GTSNPN and CDR2 SVGIG (reference sequence). The CDR3 totals 13 residues. CDR3 in DNA: TGTGCACCCCAGGGGGGCAGAAACACTGAAGCTTTCTTT. Amino acids: CAPQGGRNTEAFF. Drawing the rest from reference TRBV30 and TRBJ1-1, the complete variable domain is SQTIHQWPATLVQPVGSPLSLECTVEGTSNPNLYWYRQAAGRGLQLLFYSVGIGQISSEVPQNLSASRPQDRQFILSSKKLLLSDSGFYLCAPQGGRNTEAFFGQGTRLTVV.

The count of this clone is one. The gene calls are TRBV5-1 and TRBJ2-1; 10 bases are shared with TRBD2. V was clipped by 7 bases and J by 2 bases; unmatched bases: 6. The CDR3 is made up of 15 amino acids. Germline CDR1 reads SGHRS; CDR2 reads YFSETQ. DNA for the CDR3: TGCGCCAGCGGGGGACTAGCGACGCCCTACAATGAGCAGTTCTTC. Translating it yields CASGGLATPYNEQFF.

This sequence joins TRBV13 and TRBJ2-7, with D maybe TRBD2 (6 bases). V gave up 5 bases and J gave up 3 bases, with 17 bases separating them. Germline V gene data show CDR1 as PRHDT and CDR2 as FYEKMQ (reference sequence). The CDR3 totals 15 residues. Here the CDR3 reads CASSPVRQGLYEQYF. The DNA for the CDR3 is TGTGCCAGCAGCCCGGTCCGGCAGGGACTCTACGAGCAGTACTTC.

The gene calls are TRBV7-9 and TRBJ1-1; 7 bases line up with TRBD1. Trimming took 4 bases from V and 6 from J; bases not matched to a gene: 14. The CDR3 length is 16 residues. CDR1 is SEHNR and CDR2 is FQNEAQ in the germline V gene (reference sequence). The CDR3 spells CASSSPQQGLGAEAFF. CDR3 coding DNA: TGTGCCAGCAGCTCCCCTCAACAGGGGCTGGGGGCTGAAGCTTTCTTT.

The chain has TRBV7-9 and TRBJ2-7; perhaps D is TRBD1 or TRBD2 (7 bases each). The CDR3 covers 16 residues. Trimming took off 5 bases at V and 6 bases at J, with 23 bases between the two ends. Germline V lookup: CDR1 SEHNR, CDR2 FQNEAQ (reference sequence). The CDR3 coding sequence is TGTGCCAGCAGCGACCCAGGATCAGGGGGGGTTACCGAGCAGTACTTC. It is translated as CASSDPGSGGVTEQYF.

V is TRBV13 and J is TRBJ2-5, with TRBD2 identical over 9 bases. The CDR3 contains 15 residues. Germline values: CDR1 PRHDT, CDR2 FYEKMQ (reference sequence). V shed 1 base and J 7 bases; nucleotides not matched to a gene: 7. CDR3 nucleotides: TGTGCCAGCAGCTTAGAAGGCGGGAGGGCCGTGACCCAGTACTTC. Residues: CASSLEGGRAVTQYF.

The rearrangement uses TRBV6-1 and TRBJ2-1, with D perhaps matching TRBD2 (7 bases). The CDR3 totals 16 residues. V lost 3 bases to trimming and J lost 6 bases, with 18 bases between them. CDR1 and CDR2 from the germline V gene are MNHNS and SASEGT. CDR3 protein: CASSEEWGGAVNEQFF. As DNA, the CDR3 is TGTGCCAGCAGTGAGGAATGGGGGGGGGCGGTCAATGAGCAGTTCTTC.

V is TRBV7-6 and J is TRBJ2-1; maybe TRBD1 (5 bases). This CDR3 is 11 amino acids long. CDR1 and CDR2 from the germline V gene are SGHVS and FNYEAQ. The germline V and J ends were trimmed by 5 bases and 9 bases, with 8 bases remaining between them. The CDR3 loop reads CASSLGAEQFF. CDR3 coding DNA: TGTGCCAGCAGCCTAGGGGCTGAGCAGTTCTTC.

The chain carries TRBV7-9 and TRBJ2-7, with D maybe TRBD1 (5 bases). The CDR3 has 14 residues. In germline, CDR1 is SEHNR, CDR2 FQNEAQ (reference sequence). Trimming took 3 bases from V and 4 from J, leaving 13 bases between them. The CDR3: CASSFDSRAYEQYF. The CDR3 bases are TGTGCCAGCAGCTTCGACAGCCGGGCGTACGAGCAGTACTTC.

This chain connects TRBV28 to TRBJ2-2, with D uncertain. The CDR3 is 16 residues long. Trimming took 3 bases from V and 3 from J, leaving 14 bases between them. CDR1 and CDR2 from the germline V gene are MDHEN and SYDVKM. CDR3 sequence (DNA): TGTGCCAGCAGTTTCGCAACCACCGGTGACACCGGGGAGCTGTTTTTT. Translation gives CASSFATTGDTGELFF.